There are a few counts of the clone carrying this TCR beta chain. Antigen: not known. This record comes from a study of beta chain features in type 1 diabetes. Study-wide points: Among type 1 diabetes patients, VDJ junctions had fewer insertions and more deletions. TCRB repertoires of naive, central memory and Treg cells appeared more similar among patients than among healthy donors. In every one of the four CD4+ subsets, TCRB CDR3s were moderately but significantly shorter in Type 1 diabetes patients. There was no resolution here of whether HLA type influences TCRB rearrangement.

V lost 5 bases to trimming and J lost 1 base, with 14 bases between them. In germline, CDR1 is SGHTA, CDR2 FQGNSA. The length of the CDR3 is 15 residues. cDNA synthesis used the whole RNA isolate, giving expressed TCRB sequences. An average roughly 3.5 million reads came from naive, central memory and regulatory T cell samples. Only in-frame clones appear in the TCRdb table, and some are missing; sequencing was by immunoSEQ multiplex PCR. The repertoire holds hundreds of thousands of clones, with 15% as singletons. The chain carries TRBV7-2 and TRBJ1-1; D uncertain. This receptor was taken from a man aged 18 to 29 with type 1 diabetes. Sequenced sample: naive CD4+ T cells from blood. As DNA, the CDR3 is TGTGCCAGCAGCCCGACTGGTCTTACGAACACTGAAGCTTTCTTT. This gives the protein CASSPTGLTNTEAFF.